The 8 T cell receptor beta chains reported below all come from one sample, sequenced in a study of cytomegalovirus exposure and HLA in healthy donors. Using immunoSEQ multiplex PCR, the repertoire was profiled, and TCRdb retains in-frame clones only, with some absent. This table has around 190,000 clones, roughly 86% appearing once. Sequences were obtained from PBMCs. These receptors came from a woman aged 18-29 years in good health and CMV-seronegative.

The chain links TRBV7-9 to TRBJ2-7; maybe TRBD2 (5 bases). The CDR3 consists of 12 residues. The V end lost 1 base, the J end lost 5 bases, and 6 bases lay between the germline ends. Germline values: CDR1 SEHNR, CDR2 FQNEAQ (reference sequence). CDR3 amino acids: CASSLVRDEQYF. The CDR3 DNA reads as TGTGCCAGCAGCTTAGTGAGGGACGAGCAGTACTTC.

The chain has TRBV14 and TRBJ1-5, with D uncertain. Deletions cut 6 bases from V and 2 bases from J, with 20 bases between. CDR3 size: 17 residues. In germline, CDR1 is SGHDN, CDR2 FVKESK. The CDR3 DNA follows: TGTGCCAGCAGGCGACTACAATTTGTCATCTGCAATCAGCCCCAGCATTTT. Protein: CASRRLQFVICNQPQHF.

V gene TRBV7-6 combines with J gene TRBJ2-3; 12 bases match TRBD2. V gave up 0 bases and J gave up 4 bases; unmatched junction bases: 2. In germline, CDR1 is SGHVS, CDR2 FNYEAQ. The CDR3 totals 16 residues. The CDR3 DNA reads TGTGCCAGCAGCTTAGCGGCTAGCGGGGGGGCAGATACGCAGTATTTT. Translated: CASSLAASGGADTQYF.

V usage is TRBV11-2 and J usage is TRBJ1-2; 9 nucleotides align to TRBD1. Germline values: CDR1 SGHAT, CDR2 FQNNGV. The CDR3 length is 14 residues. Trimming took 3 bases from V and 8 from J; bases not matched to a gene: 7. This CDR3 reads CASSFDRGDKGYTF. The CDR3 DNA follows: TGTGCCAGCAGCTTCGACAGGGGGGATAAAGGCTACACCTTC.

The genes are TRBV5-1 and TRBJ2-3; 8 positions agree with TRBD2. The CDR3 extends over 15 amino acids. With 4 bases clipped from V and 6 bases from J, the junction kept 10 bases outside the gene matches. In germline, CDR1 is SGHRS, CDR2 YFSETQ. In DNA, the CDR3 is TGCGCCAGCAGCGTTCCGGGAGGGCCGGATGATACGCAGTATTTT. Its translation: CASSVPGGPDDTQYF.

The chain couples TRBV6-1 to TRBJ2-5; D not resolved. V lost 3 bases, J lost 1 base, and 9 bases lay in between. The germline gives CDR1 MNHNS, CDR2 SASEGT. CDR3 length equals 14 residues. The CDR3 protein is CASSEWAAQETQYF. The CDR3, as DNA: TGTGCCAGCAGTGAGTGGGCAGCCCAAGAGACCCAGTACTTC.

The chain combines TRBV5-4 with TRBJ2-5, with 7 nucleotides matching TRBD2. Germline CDR1 SGHNT, CDR2 YYREEE (reference sequence). There are 15 residues in the CDR3. Trimming cost V 5 bases and J 2 bases; bases outside gene matches: 9. CDR3 region: CASSRIGGDQETQYF. Written as DNA, the CDR3 is TGTGCCAGCAGTAGGATTGGGGGGGATCAAGAGACCCAGTACTTC.

The chain recombines TRBV27 with TRBJ2-1, with 8 positions matching TRBD2. V lost 2 bases to trimming and J lost 7 bases; unmatched junction nucleotides: 4. Germline V lookup: CDR1 MNHEY, CDR2 SMNVEV (reference sequence). CDR3 size: 14 residues. CDR3 nucleotides: TGTGCCAGCAGTTTAGCGGGAGGAGGAAATGAGCAGTTCTTC. It specifies CASSLAGGGNEQFF.